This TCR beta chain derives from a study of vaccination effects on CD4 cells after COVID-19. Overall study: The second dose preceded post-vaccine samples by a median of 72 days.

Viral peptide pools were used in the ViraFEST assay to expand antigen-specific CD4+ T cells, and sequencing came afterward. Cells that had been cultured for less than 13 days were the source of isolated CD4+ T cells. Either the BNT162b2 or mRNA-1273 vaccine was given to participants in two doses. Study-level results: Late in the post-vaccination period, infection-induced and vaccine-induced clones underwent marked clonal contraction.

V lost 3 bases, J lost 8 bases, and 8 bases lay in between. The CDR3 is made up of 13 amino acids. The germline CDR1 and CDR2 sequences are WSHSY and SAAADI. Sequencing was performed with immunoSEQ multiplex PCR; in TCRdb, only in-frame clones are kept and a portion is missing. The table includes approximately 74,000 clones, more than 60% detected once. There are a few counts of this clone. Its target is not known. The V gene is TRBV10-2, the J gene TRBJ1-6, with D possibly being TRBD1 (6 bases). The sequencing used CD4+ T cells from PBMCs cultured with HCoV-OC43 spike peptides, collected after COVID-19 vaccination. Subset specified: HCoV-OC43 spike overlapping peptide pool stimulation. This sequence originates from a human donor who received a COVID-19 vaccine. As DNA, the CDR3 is TGCGCCAGCAGTGAAGGGGGGTATTCACCCCTCCACTTT. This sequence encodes CASSEGGYSPLHF.